The next 23 T cell receptor beta chains were all read from a single sample in a study of CD8 T cells in Susac syndrome. RNA was extracted with the RNeasy kit, and a quantity of about 0.45 to 1 ug was reverse transcribed using random hexamers. TCRdb analysed the immunoSEQ multiplex PCR reads with MiXCR anew, one entry per CDR3 protein. This table holds about 120,000 distinct CDR3 sequences, 96% found once. Sequencing was done on a sample of CD4+ T cells from PBMCs. These receptors came from a human donor with Susac syndrome.

This sequence joins TRBV29-1 and TRBJ2-1; 11 nucleotides line up with TRBD2. The V and J ends lost 5 bases and 12 bases, in that order; junction bases with no gene match: 9. Germline V lookup: CDR1 SQVTM, CDR2 ANQGSEA. CDR3 length: 13 residues. In DNA form, the CDR3 reads TGCAGCGTTTCGGGACTAGCGGCAAGGGGGCAGTTCTTC. Protein product: CSVSGLAARGQFF.

This sequence joins TRBV29-1 and TRBJ2-5; D is unresolved. This CDR3 region has 14 residues. Germline assignment: CDR1 SQVTM and CDR2 ANQGSEA. Between the trimmed V and J ends, which lost 6 bases and 4 bases, there was a span of 18 bases. The DNA of the CDR3 is TGCAGCGTCGATACATATCAGATCGTAGAGACCCAGTACTTC. It codes for CSVDTYQIVETQYF.

The chain employs TRBV5-6 and TRBJ2-3; 14 bases align to TRBD2. This CDR3 has 16 residues. CDR1 is SGHDT and CDR2 is YYEEEE in the germline V gene. Trimming took 1 base from V and 4 from J; bases not matched to a gene: 2. CDR3 bases: TGTGCCAGCAGCTTGAGACTAGCGGGAGGGCCAGATACGCAGTATTTT. Translated, it gives CASSLRLAGGPDTQYF.

This chain joins TRBV7-2 and TRBJ2-7; D gene unclear. The CDR3 is 13 amino acids. Trimming shortened V by 5 bases and J by 1 base, and 9 bases separated the two germline ends. The germline V gene encodes CDR1 SGHTA and CDR2 FQGNSA. This chain's CDR3 is CASSPRRSYEQYF. The CDR3, as DNA: TGTGCCAGCAGCCCTAGACGATCCTACGAGCAGTACTTC.

This chain joins TRBV4-1 and TRBJ2-7; 7 bases align to TRBD2. After removal of 4 bases from V and 3 bases from J, the junction contained 3 bases not matched to a gene. Germline V gives CDR1 MGHRA, CDR2 YSYEKL. This CDR3 has 13 amino acids. The CDR3 DNA reads as TGCGCCAGCAGCCGAACTAGCGACTACGAGCAGTACTTC. As protein: CASSRTSDYEQYF.

This clonotype showed up just once. The chain employs TRBV12-3 or TRBV12-4 and TRBJ1-5; 10 nucleotides line up with TRBD1. CDR3 size: 17 residues. J was trimmed by 10 bases and V by 6 bases; bases with no gene match: 18. CDR3 sequence reads: CASSLGTGVGRETPQHF. The DNA for the CDR3 is TGTGCCAGCAGCCTCGGGACAGGGGTGGGGAGGGAGACCCCCCAGCATTTT.

Note on this clonotype: The limits of the CDR3 on the DNA are not certain, so only TCRdb's listed CDR3 is given. This chain connects TRBV7-2 to TRBJ1-2; the table's D gene call, TRBD1, was not cross checked with the DNA. Germline V CDR1 and CDR2: SGHTA, FQGNSA. From its first to its last residue, the CDR3 has 12 amino acids. The CDR3 sequence is CASSRGVAEGTF.

The chain links TRBV30 to TRBJ1-5; D is unresolved. The ends were cut back, 2 bases at V and 3 bases at J, with 8 bases in the middle. This CDR3 is built from 13 residues. Germline V lookup: CDR1 GTSNPN, CDR2 SVGIG (reference sequence). The CDR3 is CAWSLGPNQPQHF. For the CDR3, the DNA is TGTGCCTGGAGTTTAGGGCCCAATCAGCCCCAGCATTTT.

The chain combines TRBV30 with TRBJ1-5; D is ambiguous. Germline V CDR1 and CDR2: GTSNPN, SVGIG (reference sequence). The CDR3 loop spans 12 amino acids. Trimming left V 1 base short and J 1 base short, with 2 bases between. The CDR3 here is CAWSDSNQPQHF. The DNA for the CDR3 is TGTGCCTGGAGTGACAGCAATCAGCCCCAGCATTTT.

The genes are TRBV7-2 and TRBJ2-1; D unresolved. From germline, CDR1 is SGHTA and CDR2 FQGNSA. The V gene lost 0 bases and the J gene lost 4 bases, with 7 bases spanning the gap. The CDR3 length is 14 residues. The CDR3 nucleotides are TGTGCCAGCAGCTTAGCGCCTCAATACAATGAGCAGTTCTTC. Translated: CASSLAPQYNEQFF.

The rearrangement joins TRBV20-1 to TRBJ2-1; 10 bases line up with TRBD1. Germline V gene lookup returns CDR1 DFQATT and CDR2 SNEGSKA (reference sequence). This CDR3 has 13 residues. The CDR3 DNA sequence: TGCACCGGGACAGGGGTGGAATACAATGAGCAGTTCTTC. Protein product: CTGTGVEYNEQFF.

The V gene is TRBV20-1, the J gene TRBJ1-2; weak D call: TRBD1 (5 bases). Germline lookup yields CDR1 DFQATT and CDR2 SNEGSKA (reference sequence). The CDR3 is 13 residues long. V lost 3 bases and J lost 0, with 8 bases in between. The chain's CDR3 is CSARGQANYGYTF. The CDR3 DNA reads as TGCAGTGCTAGGGGGCAGGCTAACTATGGCTACACCTTC.

V and J are TRBV7-9 and TRBJ2-4; TRBD1 matches 7 bases. CDR1 and CDR2 from the germline V gene are SEHNR and FQNEAQ (reference sequence). J was trimmed by 9 bases and V by 2 bases; bases with no gene match: 10. CDR3 length: 15 residues. The CDR3 DNA is TGTGCCAGCAGCTTAAGGGAAGAAGGGGGCGGCATTCAGTACTTC. Translating it yields CASSLREEGGGIQYF.

The gene calls are TRBV18 and TRBJ1-1; 7 nucleotides align to TRBD1. The CDR3 sequence is 14 residues long. The J segment lost 6 bases and the V segment lost 6 bases, leaving 10 bases of the junction unmatched. Looked up from germline, CDR1 is KGHSH and CDR2 is LQKENI. This CDR3 is CASSPGQAAPEAFF. In DNA, the CDR3 is TGTGCCAGCTCCCCTGGACAGGCGGCCCCTGAAGCTTTCTTT.

The chain has TRBV30 and TRBJ1-1, with D uncertain. Germline V gene lookup returns CDR1 GTSNPN and CDR2 SVGIG (reference sequence). V was pared by 5 bases and J by 5 bases, with 9 bases between. The CDR3 contains 11 residues. As DNA, the CDR3 is TGTGCCTGGGCTATTAGGACTGAAGCTTTCTTT. The encoded protein is CAWAIRTEAFF. The full variable domain, completed using reference TRBV30 and TRBJ1-1, is SQTIHQWPATLVQPVGSPLSLECTVEGTSNPNLYWYRQAAGRGLQLLFYSVGIGQISSEVPQNLSASRPQDRQFILSSKKLLLSDSGFYLCAWAIRTEAFFGQGTRLTVV.

The chain recombines TRBV3-1 with TRBJ2-1; TRBD1 might be the D (5 bases). The germline V gene has CDR1 LGHDT and CDR2 YNNKEL (reference sequence). There are 14 residues in the CDR3. The V end was cut by 3 bases, the J end by 5 bases, with 11 bases between. The DNA of the CDR3 is TGTGCCAGCAGCCAGGGGCCCGGCCACAATGAGCAGTTCTTC. Translation gives CASSQGPGHNEQFF.

This clonotype was observed a single time. The rearrangement joins TRBV7-3 to TRBJ2-1, with 10 bases lining up with TRBD2. V lost 5 bases, J lost 7 bases, and 8 bases stayed unmatched. Germline CDR1 is SGHTA and CDR2 is FQGTGA. This CDR3 spans 15 amino acids. This CDR3 reads CASSPNQGLANEQFF. CDR3 in DNA: TGTGCCAGCAGCCCCAATCAGGGACTAGCGAATGAGCAGTTCTTC.

V usage is TRBV20-1 and J usage is TRBJ2-1, with D hard to call. Germline V gene sequence: CDR1 DFQATT, CDR2 SNEGSKA (reference sequence). The CDR3 extends over 16 amino acids. V gave up 6 bases and J gave up 1 base, with 19 bases separating them. The CDR3 DNA sequence: TGCAGTGCCCAAGTTGACGCTCTGGGGTCCTACAATGAGCAGTTCTTC. It translates to CSAQVDALGSYNEQFF.

The chain couples TRBV29-1 to TRBJ1-2; TRBD1 agrees at 8 bases. Germline V gives CDR1 SQVTM, CDR2 ANQGSEA. Trimming cost V 1 base and J 2 bases; bases outside gene matches: 3. This CDR3 region has 14 residues. For the CDR3, the DNA is TGCAGCGTTGAAGGCAGGGGGCAGAACTATGGCTACACCTTC. It specifies CSVEGRGQNYGYTF.

V usage is TRBV9 and J usage is TRBJ2-1; D not certain. This CDR3 region has 15 residues. Germline V gene sequence: CDR1 SGDLS, CDR2 YYNGEE. Trimming shortened V by 4 bases and J by 6 bases, and 17 bases separated the two germline ends. In DNA form, the CDR3 reads TGTGCCAGCAGCTCAAGTAGTCCCCATGTCAATGAGCAGTTCTTC. Its translation is CASSSSSPHVNEQFF.

The chain is built from TRBV20-1 and TRBJ1-1; tentatively, D is TRBD1 (5 bases). This CDR3 is 15 amino acids long. Germline V gene lookup returns CDR1 DFQATT and CDR2 SNEGSKA (reference sequence). V was shortened by 2 bases and J by 5 bases, with 18 bases between the two germline ends. CDR3 nucleotide sequence: TGCAGTGCTAGAAACCCAGGGCACAGTGAGACTGAAGCTTTCTTT. Its translation is CSARNPGHSETEAFF.

The V call is TRBV30, the J call TRBJ2-3, with D perhaps TRBD1 (6 bases). Trimming cost V 1 base and J 3 bases, with 11 bases left between them. The CDR3 length is 14 residues. Germline V gives CDR1 GTSNPN, CDR2 SVGIG (reference sequence). CDR3: CAWSGGGATDTQYF. CDR3 DNA: TGTGCCTGGAGTGGTGGGGGCGCAACAGATACGCAGTATTTT.

V gene TRBV30 combines with J gene TRBJ1-5, with D perhaps matching TRBD1 (5 bases). Trimming pared 4 bases from V and 7 bases from J, leaving 14 bases between. The germline V gene has CDR1 GTSNPN and CDR2 SVGIG (reference sequence). CDR3 length equals 13 residues. This chain's CDR3 is CAWNQGARQPQHF. The CDR3, as DNA: TGTGCCTGGAACCAAGGGGCGCGACAGCCCCAGCATTTT.